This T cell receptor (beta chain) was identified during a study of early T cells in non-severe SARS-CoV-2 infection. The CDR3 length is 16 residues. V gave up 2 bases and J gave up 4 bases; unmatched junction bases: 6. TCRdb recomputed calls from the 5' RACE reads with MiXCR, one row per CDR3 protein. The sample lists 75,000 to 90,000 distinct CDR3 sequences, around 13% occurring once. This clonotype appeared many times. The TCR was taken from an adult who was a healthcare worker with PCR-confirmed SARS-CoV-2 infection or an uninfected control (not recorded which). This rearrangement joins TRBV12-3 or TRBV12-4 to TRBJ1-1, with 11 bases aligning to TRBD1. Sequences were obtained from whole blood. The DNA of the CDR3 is TGTGCCAGCAGTTTAATGGTGGGGACAGGGGGCACTGAAGCTTTCTTT. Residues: CASSLMVGTGGTEAFF.